This T cell receptor beta chain was identified in a study of human T cells and chemical hapten exposure. Study-level background: The sensitizing agent was 2% DPC, placed on 2 cm by 2 cm of upper inner arm skin.

CDR3 length equals 13 residues. Germline V CDR1 and CDR2: KGHSH, LQKENI. V was shortened by 3 bases and J by 0 bases, with 2 bases between the two germline ends. Time point indicated: patch test 2, 6 weeks after DPC sensitization. Described treatment: therapeutic diphenylcyclopropenone sensitization with weekly scalp DPC. MiXCR, run by TCRdb on the RACE reads, gives a single entry per CDR3 protein. This sample has about 100,000 distinct CDR3 sequences, with roughly 11% found just once. The sequence derives from a woman aged 40 to 50 with alopecia areata. Some clones in this sample may be carry-over from other donors' samples. This chain links TRBV18 with TRBJ2-2; the D is unclear. This material consisted of whole blood, taken in connection with sensitization to the hapten diphenylcyclopropenone (DPC). CDR3 protein: CASSPSNTGELFF. CDR3 coding DNA: TGTGCCAGCTCACCCTCGAACACCGGGGAGCTGTTTTTT.